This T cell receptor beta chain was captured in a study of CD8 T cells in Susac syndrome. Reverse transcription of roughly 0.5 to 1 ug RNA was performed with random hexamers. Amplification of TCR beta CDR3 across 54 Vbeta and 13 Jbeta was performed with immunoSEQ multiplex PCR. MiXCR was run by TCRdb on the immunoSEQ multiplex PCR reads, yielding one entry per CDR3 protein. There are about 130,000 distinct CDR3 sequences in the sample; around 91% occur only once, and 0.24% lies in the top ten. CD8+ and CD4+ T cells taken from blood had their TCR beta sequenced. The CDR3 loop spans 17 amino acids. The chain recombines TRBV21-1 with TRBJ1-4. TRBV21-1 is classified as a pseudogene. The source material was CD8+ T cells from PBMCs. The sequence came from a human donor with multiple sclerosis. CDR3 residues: CASSKQLEGLWGEKLFF. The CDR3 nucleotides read TGTGCCAGCAGCAAACAATTGGAGGGACTATGGGGCGAAAAACTGTTTTTT.